This T cell receptor (beta chain) was profiled in a study of T cell responses to AZD1222 COVID-19 vaccine (dated by TCRdb to the early 2020s). Some background on the complete study: A total of around 240 trial participants underwent TCR sequencing, of whom 200 to 220 received two doses of AZD1222 and around 26 received two doses of the MenACWY control vaccine. Trial participants were enrolled into age subgroups of 18-55, 56-69 and 70-plus years, which contained about 150, 27 and 61 TCR-sequenced participants, respectively. What the work shows at the level of the full study, not this receptor alone: Reportedly, close to half of the unique spike-specific TCRs recognized epitopes lying outside the regions that are mutated in the B.1.351 and B.1.1.7 variants. Participants were mostly white British, with more females than males. The authors suggested clonal diversity may have been underestimated. The vaccine-associated CD4 TCRs covered the entire spike protein, and the dominant responses fell in regions 160-218 and 743-854. After two AZD1222 doses, spike-specific TCR breadth and depth were significantly higher than at day 0 and than in MenACWY recipients. Because no samples from the day 14 peak response were available, repertoires could be characterized only after the peak T cell response. In the small 56-69-year group, the increase in depth fell short of significance, most likely because of low power. Conclusions about previously exposed vaccinees are limited, since just a handful of AZD1222 recipients were seropositive for SARS-CoV-2 at baseline.

The CDR3 regions of human TCRbeta chains were analyzed by immunosequencing. The original pipeline was this. Repertoire TCRs were checked for matches against a reference library of SARS-CoV-2-specific TCRs that had been generated using the MIRA antigen-specificity platform. Breadth meant the fraction of unique TCRs that were SARS-CoV-2-associated, whereas depth meant the fraction of total T cells that were SARS-CoV-2-associated. Using the MIRA data, each spike-specific TCR was mapped to the spike region that the TCR reacts to and placed in a CD4 or CD8 class. Log10-transformed breadth and depth values were compared by one-way ANOVA with Sidak's multiple comparisons tests. This immuneACCESS table, as held by TCRdb, lists in-frame sequences with V and J called but not all clones. Of the missing ones, under half trace to an unresolved V gene in checked studies; the others have no known cause. V, J and clone size are those of that table, while D and trimming were read from the DNA. Present in this sample are approximately 210,000 clones, approximately 93% of which were seen just once. Jointly, the top ten make up around 3.5% of the sample.

The CDR3 sequence holds 16 residues, the cysteine and phenylalanine included. Kept here is only the CDR3 DNA, which spans 48 bases and is read in frame from base 1. CDR1 and CDR2, per the germline V gene (reference sequence), are SGHKS and YYEKEE. Unmatched junction bases come to 7, with V trimmed by 7 bases and J by 1 base. About this clone: This clone's antigen is unknown. No base qualities exist here, and no much larger clone lies one base off it.

The time point label corresponds to: about 28 days (+/-7) after the second vaccine dose. AZD1222 recipients given second doses at about 4 weeks or at about 12 weeks were pooled, since spike-specific TCR depth and breadth were not found to differ between the two schedules. Vaccinee samples were obtained from the UK trials COV001 and COV002, which included a single-blind randomized controlled phase 2/3 trial of AZD1222 (ChAdOx1 nCoV-19) in healthy adults. For TCRbeta chain sequencing, PBMC samples were collected from trial participants at day 0 and at day 28 after the second dose. Sequenced material: peripheral blood, taken 28 days after the second AZD1222 dose. The V gene is TRBV5-5 and the J gene is TRBJ1-6, with TRBD1 matching 8 junction bases. This sequence was found in an adult who received the AZD1222 COVID-19 vaccine. The CDR3 reads CASGLTGVSYNSPLHF. The nucleotide sequence reads TGTGCCAGCGGGTTGACAGGGGTTTCCTATAATTCACCCCTCCACTTT.